The 12 T cell receptor beta chains below come from one sample, sequenced in a study of CD8 T cells in Susac syndrome. Random hexamers primed reverse transcription of about 0.45 to 1 ug RNA. One entry per CDR3 protein results from TCRdb running MiXCR on the immunoSEQ multiplex PCR reads. This sample yields about 180,000 distinct CDR3 sequences, of which 94% are seen a single time; 0.095% to 0.13% belongs to the top ten. The sequencing sample was made of CD4+ T cells from PBMCs. These receptors were collected from a human donor with Susac syndrome.

The chain is built from TRBV20-1 and TRBJ2-1; D may match TRBD1 or TRBD2 (5 bases each). This CDR3 comprises 14 residues. V lost 0 bases to trimming and J lost 7 bases, with 13 bases between them. Germline loops: CDR1 DFQATT, CDR2 SNEGSKA (reference sequence). CDR3 region: CSARDEGTLNEQFF. For the CDR3, the DNA is TGCAGTGCTAGAGATGAGGGGACGCTGAATGAGCAGTTCTTC.

The V and J genes are TRBV6-2 or TRBV6-3 and TRBJ2-5, with 10 bases aligning to TRBD2. This CDR3 has 17 residues. Per germline, CDR1 MNHEY and CDR2 SVGEGT. J gave up 1 base and V 2 bases, and 7 bases lay outside the gene matches. CDR3 sequence (DNA): TGTGCCAGCAGTTACCTCGGGCTAGCGGGGGCCCAAGAGACCCAGTACTTC. The encoded protein is CASSYLGLAGAQETQYF.

The chain uses TRBV11-2 and TRBJ2-7, with D unresolved. Germline CDR1 reads SGHAT; CDR2 reads FQNNGV. The ends were cut back, 0 bases at V and 6 bases at J, with 9 bases in the middle. CDR3 length: 13 residues. The CDR3 here is CASSLDQLTEQYF. CDR3 nucleotide sequence: TGTGCCAGCAGCTTAGATCAATTAACCGAGCAGTACTTC.

The V call is TRBV5-4, the J call TRBJ1-2; 8 nucleotides agree with TRBD1. CDR3 length: 14 amino acids. The ends lost 3 bases at V and 8 bases at J; junction bases unmatched: 9. Germline CDR1 SGHNT, CDR2 YYREEE (reference sequence). The chain's CDR3 is CASSSGQGVAGYTF. CDR3 DNA: TGTGCCAGCAGCTCCGGACAGGGTGTGGCCGGCTACACCTTC. The variable domain in full, with the rest retrieved from reference TRBV5-4 and TRBJ1-2, is ETGVTQSPTHLIKTRGQQVTLRCSSQSGHNTVSWYQQALGQGPQFIFQYYREEENGRGNFPPRFSGLQFPNYSSELNVNALELDDSALYLCASSSGQGVAGYTFGSGTRLTVV.

CDR3 in DNA: TGTGCCAGCAGTCCACCAACGGGGCACGAGCAGTACTTC. Translating gives CASSPPTGHEQYF. This chain connects TRBV28 to TRBJ2-7; possibly TRBD1 or TRBD2 for D (5 bases each). CDR1 and CDR2 from the germline V gene are MDHEN and SYDVKM. Trimming removed 5 bases at V and 5 bases at J, with 13 bases between. The CDR3 consists of 13 residues.

V usage is TRBV5-1 and J usage is TRBJ2-5, with D tentatively TRBD2 (5 bases). Germline lookup yields CDR1 SGHRS and CDR2 YFSETQ. The V end was cut by 3 bases, the J end by 0 bases, with 9 bases between. The CDR3 is 14 amino acids. The DNA of the CDR3 is TGCGCCAGCAGCTCGGCCGGGAACCAAGAGACCCAGTACTTC. Translation: CASSSAGNQETQYF.

The chain recombines TRBV4-3 with TRBJ2-3; D call uncertain. CDR3 length: 11 amino acids. V lost 8 bases to trimming and J lost 2 bases, with 5 bases between them. CDR1 and CDR2 from the germline V gene are LGHNA and YSLEER. The CDR3 sequence is CASGNTDTQYF. The CDR3 nucleotides read TGCGCCAGCGGGAACACAGATACGCAGTATTTT.

The rearrangement uses TRBV5-1 and TRBJ2-1; 7 bases line up with TRBD1. The CDR3 covers 15 residues. Per germline, CDR1 SGHRS and CDR2 YFSETQ. With 5 bases clipped from V and 4 bases from J, the junction kept 9 bases outside the gene matches. The CDR3 bases are TGCGCCAGCAGGTTTACAGGGGCCCTTTACAATGAGCAGTTCTTC. It codes for CASRFTGALYNEQFF.

The chain is built from TRBV6-1 and TRBJ2-3; 13 bases are shared with TRBD2. The CDR3 is 18 amino acids. J gave up 2 bases and V 8 bases, and 13 bases lay outside the gene matches. Per the germline V gene, CDR1 is MNHNS and CDR2 is SASEGT. The DNA for the CDR3 is TGTGCCAGCCAAGGGTTTACCGGACTAGCGGGGGACACAGATACGCAGTATTTT. Its translation is CASQGFTGLAGDTDTQYF.

The chain carries TRBV5-6 and TRBJ2-5, with 7 bases aligning to TRBD2. Germline values: CDR1 SGHDT, CDR2 YYEEEE. The CDR3 has 15 amino acids. The junction had 7 bases not matched to a gene; V was cut back by 0 bases and J by 5 bases. The CDR3 region is CASSLVASGRETQYF. CDR3 bases: TGTGCCAGCAGCTTGGTCGCTAGCGGTCGGGAGACCCAGTACTTC.

The CDR3: CASSFDRGGYGYTF. DNA of the CDR3: TGTGCCAGCAGTTTCGACAGGGGGGGCTATGGCTACACCTTC. The chain recombines TRBV12-3 or TRBV12-4 with TRBJ1-2; 9 nucleotides line up with TRBD1. J was trimmed by 4 bases and V by 3 bases; bases with no gene match: 3. CDR3 size: 14 residues.

The chain recombines TRBV9 with TRBJ2-1; unclear D gene. Trimming removed 2 bases at V and 5 bases at J, with 8 bases between. This CDR3 contains 13 residues. In germline, CDR1 is SGDLS, CDR2 YYNGEE. The CDR3 coding sequence is TGTGCCAGCAGCGTTCAGCGAAACAATGAGCAGTTCTTC. Its protein product is CASSVQRNNEQFF.